The rows below give T cell receptor beta chains drawn from one sample of a study of response to subunit inactivated influenza vaccine. TCRdb called the RT-PCR reads again in MiXCR, with one record for every CDR3 protein. The profile shows about 650,000 distinct CDR3 sequences, 15% to 19% of them singletons. Here the sequenced sample was PBMCs from blood, taken approximately 13 days after vaccination. The receptors were sampled from a man aged 50 to 59 who received an inactivated influenza vaccine. Both conserved end residues are part of each CDR3. A D gene is named only where the DNA matches it firmly. Some rows mark clone size as missing; the rest say once, few, many or name a class of expanded clone.

d_call	clone_size	v_call	j_call	cdr3_aa	cdr3_nt
TRBD1	.	TRBV6-1	TRBJ2-1	CASSLTGWGSYNEQFF	TGTGCCAGCAGCCTGACAGGGTGGGGTTCCTACAATGAGCAGTTCTTC
.	.	TRBV28	TRBJ2-2	CASLGMLAGELFF	TGTGCCAGCCTAGGGATGTTGGCCGGGGAGCTGTTTTTT
TRBD1	few	TRBV6-1	TRBJ1-1	CASSTGQGITEAFF	TGTGCCAGCAGTACGGGACAGGGAATCACTGAAGCTTTCTTT
TRBD2	many	TRBV7-3	TRBJ2-1	CASSPGTSDGLFF	TGTGCCAGCAGCCCTGGGACTAGCGACGGCCTGTTCTTC
.	.	TRBV29-1	TRBJ2-7	CSVEVDRQISYEQYF	TGCAGCGTTGAAGTGGACAGACAAATCTCCTACGAGCAGTACTTC
.	.	TRBV11-3	TRBJ1-1	CASSSGASTEAFF	TGTGCCAGCAGCTCCGGGGCGAGCACTGAAGCTTTCTTT
TRBD2	.	TRBV29-1	TRBJ2-2	CSVAQRENTGELFF	TGCAGCGTTGCTCAGCGGGAGAACACCGGGGAGCTGTTTTTT
.	.	TRBV4-2	TRBJ1-1	CASSGDGETNTEAFF	TGTGCCAGCTCAGGGGATGGGGAGACGAACACTGAAGCTTTCTTT
.	.	TRBV29-1	TRBJ2-7	CSVETGGSYEQYF	TGCAGCGTTGAAACGGGTGGCTCCTACGAGCAGTACTTC
TRBD1	.	TRBV6-5	TRBJ2-7	CASSSSYRGLTEQYF	TGTGCCAGCAGTTCCTCCTACAGGGGGCTGACCGAGCAGTACTTC
.	.	TRBV12-3/TRBV12-4	TRBJ2-7	CASSLALGQYEQYF	TGTGCCAGCAGTTTAGCGTTAGGACAGTACGAGCAGTACTTC
TRBD1	.	TRBV5-1	TRBJ2-7	CASSLDTGGTYEQYF	TGCGCCAGCAGCTTGGACACAGGGGGCACCTACGAGCAGTACTTC
TRBD1	.	TRBV7-9	TRBJ1-1	CASSQGQGAGTEAFF	TGTGCCAGCAGCCAGGGACAGGGGGCGGGGACTGAAGCTTTCTTT
TRBD2	.	TRBV6-2/TRBV6-3	TRBJ2-5	CASSYSFIRLAGGGSETQYF	TGTGCCAGCAGTTACTCGTTTATCCGGCTAGCGGGGGGTGGGTCAGAGACCCAGTACTTC
TRBD2	.	TRBV10-3	TRBJ2-7	CATLLAGANEQYF	TGTGCCACCCTTCTAGCGGGAGCTAACGAGCAGTACTTC
.	.	TRBV13	TRBJ2-1	CASSLAGLDEQFF	TGTGCCAGCAGCTTAGCTGGCCTGGATGAGCAGTTCTTC
.	.	TRBV12-3/TRBV12-4	TRBJ2-5	CASMTRSQETQYF	TGTGCCAGCATGACCAGGAGCCAAGAGACCCAGTACTTC
TRBD1	few	TRBV20-1	TRBJ2-1	CSARDPGQGAYNEQFF	TGCAGTGCTAGAGACCCGGGACAGGGTGCGTACAATGAGCAGTTCTTC
.	.	TRBV25-1	TRBJ2-2	CASSVPGANTGELFF	TGTGCCAGCAGTGTACCTGGGGCGAACACCGGGGAGCTGTTTTTT
.	.	TRBV3-1	TRBJ2-2	CASSHWPENANTGELFF	TGTGCCAGCAGCCATTGGCCCGAAAACGCGAACACCGGGGAGCTGTTTTTT
TRBD2	.	TRBV11-2	TRBJ2-5	CASSRGGGLAVQETQYF	TGTGCCAGCAGCAGAGGGGGGGGACTAGCGGTCCAAGAGACCCAGTACTTC
TRBD1	few	TRBV19	TRBJ1-1	CASSMDRTNTEAFF	TGTGCCAGTAGTATGGACAGGACTAACACTGAAGCTTTCTTT
.	.	TRBV6-2/TRBV6-3	TRBJ1-5	CASSSTDKSNQPQHF	TGTGCCAGCAGTAGTACGGACAAAAGCAATCAGCCCCAGCATTTT
TRBD1	many	TRBV20-1	TRBJ1-1	CSARGTGGSAFF	TGCAGTGCTAGAGGGACAGGGGGCTCAGCTTTCTTT
TRBD1	.	TRBV9	TRBJ1-5	CASSAGQVYQPQHF	TGTGCCAGCAGCGCCGGACAGGTGTATCAGCCCCAGCATTTT
TRBD2	.	TRBV4-3	TRBJ2-7	CASSQVFPSGAYEQYF	TGCGCCAGCAGCCAAGTATTCCCTAGCGGGGCCTACGAGCAGTACTTC
.	.	TRBV7-3	TRBJ2-2	CASSLNAGSNTGELFF	TGTGCCAGCAGCTTAAACGCCGGTTCGAACACCGGGGAGCTGTTTTTT
.	once	TRBV6-2/TRBV6-3	TRBJ2-6	CASSYPDLLRGANVLTF	TGTGCCAGCAGTTATCCGGACCTTCTCAGAGGGGCCAACGTCCTGACTTTC
.	.	TRBV18	TRBJ2-7	CASSPTGLYEQYF	TGTGCCAGCTCACCGACAGGTCTTTACGAGCAGTACTTC
.	many	TRBV10-3	TRBJ1-3	CAIKPGIISGNTIYF	TGTGCCATCAAACCGGGGATAATCTCTGGAAACACCATATATTTT
TRBD2	.	TRBV7-9	TRBJ2-2	CASSLLAGETGELFF	TGTGCCAGCAGCTTGCTAGCGGGAGAGACCGGGGAGCTGTTTTTT
.	many	TRBV12-3/TRBV12-4	TRBJ2-2	CASSPPLGELFF	TGTGCCAGCAGTCCGCCCCTAGGGGAGCTGTTTTTT
TRBD1	.	TRBV20-1	TRBJ1-6	CSARDKDRGSYNSPLHF	TGCAGTGCTAGAGATAAGGACAGGGGCTCCTATAATTCACCCCTCCACTTT
TRBD2	.	TRBV7-9	TRBJ2-3	CASSPRLAGGIDTQYF	TGTGCCAGCAGCCCCAGACTAGCGGGAGGAATAGATACGCAGTATTTT
.	.	TRBV2	TRBJ1-5	CASSEDGGQPQHF	TGTGCCAGCAGTGAAGATGGCGGTCAGCCCCAGCATTTT
TRBD2	.	TRBV20-1	TRBJ2-1	CSARDTRLAGAYNEQFF	TGCAGTGCTAGAGACACCCGACTAGCGGGAGCGTACAATGAGCAGTTCTTC
TRBD1	.	TRBV27	TRBJ1-5	CASSSTGRSNQPQHF	TGTGCCAGCAGTTCGACAGGGAGGAGCAATCAGCCCCAGCATTTT
.	.	TRBV29-1	TRBJ2-1	CSVARLIQGNEQFF	TGCAGCGTTGCGCGCCTCATCCAGGGCAATGAGCAGTTCTTC
.	.	TRBV5-6	TRBJ1-2	CATSGDAYYGYTF	TGTGCCACCAGCGGCGACGCCTACTATGGCTACACCTTC
.	.	TRBV20-1	TRBJ2-1	CSARVPYDAEQFF	TGCAGTGCTAGAGTTCCTTACGATGCTGAGCAGTTCTTC
TRBD2	.	TRBV20-1	TRBJ2-7	CSANGGFGREQYF	TGCAGTGCTAACGGAGGGTTCGGGAGGGAGCAGTACTTC
TRBD2	few	TRBV11-1	TRBJ2-2	CASSLGSSGGTNTGELFF	TGTGCCAGCAGCTTAGGATCTAGCGGGGGCACGAACACCGGGGAGCTGTTTTTT
.	once	TRBV28	TRBJ2-1	CASRKITASYNEQFF	TGTGCCAGCAGGAAGATTACTGCTTCCTACAATGAGCAGTTCTTC
TRBD1	.	TRBV27	TRBJ1-4	CASRRGQPKEKLFF	TGTGCCAGCAGGAGGGGACAGCCGAAGGAAAAACTGTTTTTT
.	.	TRBV9	TRBJ2-3	CASSVVPPGSGTDTQYF	TGTGCCAGCAGCGTAGTTCCCCCCGGGTCGGGCACAGATACGCAGTATTTT
.	.	TRBV2	TRBJ1-5	CASSEGPVSNQPQHF	TGTGCCAGCAGTGAGGGGCCAGTTAGCAATCAGCCCCAGCATTTT
TRBD1	few	TRBV7-9	TRBJ2-4	CASSRQGPKNIQYF	TGTGCCAGCAGCCGACAGGGTCCCAAAAACATTCAGTACTTC
.	few	TRBV7-9	TRBJ2-3	CASSLVSDTDTQYF	TGTGCCAGCAGCTTAGTTTCAGACACAGATACGCAGTATTTT
TRBD2	.	TRBV2	TRBJ2-3	CASSDSSGMYTQYF	TGTGCCAGCAGTGACAGTAGCGGGATGTATACGCAGTATTTT
.	few	TRBV29-1	TRBJ2-2	CSAGTALTGELFF	TGCAGCGCCGGGACGGCGCTAACCGGGGAGCTGTTTTTT
.	few	TRBV7-2	TRBJ1-5	CASSTRDNQPQHF	TGTGCCAGCAGCACGCGGGACAACCAGCCCCAGCATTTT
TRBD2	.	TRBV24-1	TRBJ2-1	CATSGASGRRNEQFF	TGTGCCACCAGTGGGGCTAGCGGGAGGAGGAATGAGCAGTTCTTC
.	few	TRBV7-2	TRBJ2-1	CASSRPNGEQFF	TGTGCCAGCAGCCGACCGAATGGTGAGCAGTTCTTC
TRBD2	.	TRBV27	TRBJ2-1	CASSSPGLAGRNEQFF	TGTGCCAGCAGTTCACCGGGACTAGCGGGACGCAATGAGCAGTTCTTC
.	.	TRBV20-1	TRBJ2-3	CSARDGSGPSSTDTQYF	TGCAGTGCTAGAGATGGCAGTGGCCCATCTAGCACAGATACGCAGTATTTT